The text below deals with one T cell receptor (beta chain). What it binds is not known. Trimming took 0 bases from V and 7 from J, leaving 9 bases between them. CDR3 size: 13 residues. Per the germline V gene, CDR1 is SEHNR and CDR2 is FQNEAQ (reference sequence). The sample originates from a study of T cell responses to AZD1222 COVID-19 vaccine. Overall study results and limits: The study found Spike-specific TCR breadth and depth rose after two AZD1222 doses.

The method was immunoSEQ multiplex PCR; TCRdb's version includes in-frame clones alone and lacks a portion of them. The sample contains some 150,000 clones, approximately 89% of which appear only once. The V and J genes are TRBV7-9 and TRBJ1-2, with D unclear. The sample was peripheral blood, taken on day 0 of AZD1222 vaccination. The sequence derives from an adult in good health. CDR3 nucleotides: TGTGCCAGCAGCTTAGCGACGGGATTTGGCTACACCTTC. Residues: CASSLATGFGYTF.